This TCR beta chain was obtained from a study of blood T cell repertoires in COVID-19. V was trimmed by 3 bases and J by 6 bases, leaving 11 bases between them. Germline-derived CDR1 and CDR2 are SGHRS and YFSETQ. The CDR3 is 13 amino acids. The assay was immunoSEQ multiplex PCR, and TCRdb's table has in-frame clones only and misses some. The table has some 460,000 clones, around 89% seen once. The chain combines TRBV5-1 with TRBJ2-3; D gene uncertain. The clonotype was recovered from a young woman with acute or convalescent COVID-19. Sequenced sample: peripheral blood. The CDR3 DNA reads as TGCGCCAGCAGCTCGCCGGGTTACGATACGCAGTATTTT. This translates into CASSSPGYDTQYF.